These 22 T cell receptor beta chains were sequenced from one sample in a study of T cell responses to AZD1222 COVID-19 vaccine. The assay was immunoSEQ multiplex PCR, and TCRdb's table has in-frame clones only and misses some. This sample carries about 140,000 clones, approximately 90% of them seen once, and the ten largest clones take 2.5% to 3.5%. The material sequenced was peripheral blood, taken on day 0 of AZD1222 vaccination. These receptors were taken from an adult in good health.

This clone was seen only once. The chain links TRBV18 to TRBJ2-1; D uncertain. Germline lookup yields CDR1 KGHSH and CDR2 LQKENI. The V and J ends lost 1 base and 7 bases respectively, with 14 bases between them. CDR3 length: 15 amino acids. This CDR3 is CASSPRVLPFNEQFF. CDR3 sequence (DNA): TGTGCCAGCTCACCACGAGTGCTCCCCTTTAATGAGCAGTTCTTC. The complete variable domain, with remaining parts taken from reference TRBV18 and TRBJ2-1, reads NAGVMQNPRHLVRRRGQEARLRCSPMKGHSHVYWYRQLPEEGLKFMVYLQKENIIDESGMPKERFSAEFPKEGPSILRIQQVVRGDSAAYFCASSPRVLPFNEQFFGPGTRLTVL.

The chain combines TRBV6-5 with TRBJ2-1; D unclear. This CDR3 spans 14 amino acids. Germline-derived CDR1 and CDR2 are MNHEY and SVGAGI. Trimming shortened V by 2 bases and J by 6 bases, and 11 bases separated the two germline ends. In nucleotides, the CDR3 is TGTGCCAGCAGTTACGGGTCGCGCGTCAATGAGCAGTTCTTC. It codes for CASSYGSRVNEQFF.

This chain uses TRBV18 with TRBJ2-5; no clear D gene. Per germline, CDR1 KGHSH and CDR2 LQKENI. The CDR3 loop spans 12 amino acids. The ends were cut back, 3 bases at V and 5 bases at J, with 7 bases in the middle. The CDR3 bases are TGTGCCAGCTCACCGGAGTCGGAGACCCAGTACTTC. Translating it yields CASSPESETQYF.

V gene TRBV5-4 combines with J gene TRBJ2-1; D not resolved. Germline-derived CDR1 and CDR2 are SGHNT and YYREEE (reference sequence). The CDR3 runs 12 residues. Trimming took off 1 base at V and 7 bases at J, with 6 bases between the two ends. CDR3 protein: CASSLKWNEQFF. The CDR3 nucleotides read TGTGCCAGCAGCTTGAAGTGGAATGAGCAGTTCTTC.

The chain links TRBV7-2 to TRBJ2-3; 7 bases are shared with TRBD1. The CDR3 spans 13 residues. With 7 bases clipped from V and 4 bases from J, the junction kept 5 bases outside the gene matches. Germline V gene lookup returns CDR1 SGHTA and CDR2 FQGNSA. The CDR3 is CASTWQGADTQYF. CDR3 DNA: TGTGCCAGCACTTGGCAGGGGGCAGATACGCAGTATTTT.

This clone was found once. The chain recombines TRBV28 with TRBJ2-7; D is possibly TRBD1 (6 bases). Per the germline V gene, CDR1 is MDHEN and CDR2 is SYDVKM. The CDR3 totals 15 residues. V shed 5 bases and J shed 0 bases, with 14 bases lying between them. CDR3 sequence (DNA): TGTGCCAGCAGTGTGGGGACATCCAGCTCCTACGAGCAGTACTTC. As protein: CASSVGTSSSYEQYF.

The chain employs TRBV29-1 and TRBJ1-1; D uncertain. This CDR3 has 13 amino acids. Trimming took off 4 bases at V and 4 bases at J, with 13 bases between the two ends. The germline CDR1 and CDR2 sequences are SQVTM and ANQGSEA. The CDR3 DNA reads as TGCAGCGTTGTACGTCAAGGTGGCACTGAAGCTTTCTTT. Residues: CSVVRQGGTEAFF.

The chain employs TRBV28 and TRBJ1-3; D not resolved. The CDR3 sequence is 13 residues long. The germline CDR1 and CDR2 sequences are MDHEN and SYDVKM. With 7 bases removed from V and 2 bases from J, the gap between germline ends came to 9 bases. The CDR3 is CASMGQTGNTIYF. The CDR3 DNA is TGTGCCAGCATGGGTCAAACTGGAAACACCATATATTTT.

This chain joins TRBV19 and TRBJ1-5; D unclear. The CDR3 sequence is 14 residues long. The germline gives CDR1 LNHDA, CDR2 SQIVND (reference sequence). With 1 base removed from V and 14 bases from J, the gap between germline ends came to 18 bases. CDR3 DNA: TGTGCCAGTAGTATAGGAGGTGGCCCCGAGTCTGAGCATTTT. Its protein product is CASSIGGGPESEHF.

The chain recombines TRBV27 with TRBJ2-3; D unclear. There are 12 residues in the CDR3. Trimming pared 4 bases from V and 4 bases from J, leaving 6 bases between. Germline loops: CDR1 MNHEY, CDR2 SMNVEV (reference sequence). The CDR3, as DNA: TGTGCCAGCAGTTCAGCCGCAGATACGCAGTATTTT. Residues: CASSSAADTQYF.

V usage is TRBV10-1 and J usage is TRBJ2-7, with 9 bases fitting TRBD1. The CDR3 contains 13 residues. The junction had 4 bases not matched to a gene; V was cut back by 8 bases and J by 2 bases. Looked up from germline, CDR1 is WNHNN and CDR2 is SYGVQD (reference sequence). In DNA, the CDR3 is TGCGCCAGCCGGACAGGGGTCCCCTACGAGCAGTACTTC. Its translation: CASRTGVPYEQYF.

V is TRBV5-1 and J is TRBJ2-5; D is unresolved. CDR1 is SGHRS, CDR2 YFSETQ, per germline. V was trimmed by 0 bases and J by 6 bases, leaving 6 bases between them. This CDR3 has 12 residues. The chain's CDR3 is CASSLEGKTQYF. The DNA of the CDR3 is TGCGCCAGCAGCTTGGAAGGAAAGACCCAGTACTTC.

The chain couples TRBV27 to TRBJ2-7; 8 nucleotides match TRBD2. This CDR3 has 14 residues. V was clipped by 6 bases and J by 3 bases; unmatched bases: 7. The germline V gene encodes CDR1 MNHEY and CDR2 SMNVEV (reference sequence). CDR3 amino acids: CASRGLGLDYEQYF. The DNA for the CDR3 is TGTGCCAGCAGGGGACTAGGATTAGACTACGAGCAGTACTTC.

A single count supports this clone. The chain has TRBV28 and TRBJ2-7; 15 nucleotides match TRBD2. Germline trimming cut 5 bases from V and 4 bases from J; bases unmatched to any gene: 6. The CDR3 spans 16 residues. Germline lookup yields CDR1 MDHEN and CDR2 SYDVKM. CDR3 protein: CASSLLGLAGGYEQYF. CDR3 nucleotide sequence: TGTGCCAGCAGTCTCCTGGGACTAGCGGGAGGATACGAGCAGTACTTC.

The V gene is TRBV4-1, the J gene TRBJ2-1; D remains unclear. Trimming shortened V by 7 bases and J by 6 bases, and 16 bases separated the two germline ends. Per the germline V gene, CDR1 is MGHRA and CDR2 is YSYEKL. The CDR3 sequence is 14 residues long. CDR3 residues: CASTWVFSRNEQFF. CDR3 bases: TGCGCCAGCACCTGGGTCTTCTCACGCAATGAGCAGTTCTTC.

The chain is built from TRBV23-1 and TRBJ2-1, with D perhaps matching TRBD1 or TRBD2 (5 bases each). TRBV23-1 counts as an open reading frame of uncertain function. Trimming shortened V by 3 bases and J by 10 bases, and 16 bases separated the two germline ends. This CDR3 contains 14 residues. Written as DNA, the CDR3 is TGCGCCAGCAGTCACAACGACGCCGGGGCCGAGCAGTTCTTC. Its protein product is CASSHNDAGAEQFF.

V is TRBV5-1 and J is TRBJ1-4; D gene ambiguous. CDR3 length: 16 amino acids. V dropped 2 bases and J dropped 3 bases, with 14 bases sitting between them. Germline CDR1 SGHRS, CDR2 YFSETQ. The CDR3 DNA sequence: TGCGCCAGCAGCTTCTCTCCCGATACAGCTAATGAAAAACTGTTTTTT. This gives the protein CASSFSPDTANEKLFF.

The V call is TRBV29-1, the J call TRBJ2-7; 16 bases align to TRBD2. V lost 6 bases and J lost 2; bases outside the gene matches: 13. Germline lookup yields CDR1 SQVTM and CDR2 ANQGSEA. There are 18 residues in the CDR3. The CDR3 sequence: CSVVAAGTSGRAPYEQYF. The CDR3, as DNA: TGCAGCGTCGTCGCCGCCGGGACTAGCGGGAGGGCCCCCTACGAGCAGTACTTC.

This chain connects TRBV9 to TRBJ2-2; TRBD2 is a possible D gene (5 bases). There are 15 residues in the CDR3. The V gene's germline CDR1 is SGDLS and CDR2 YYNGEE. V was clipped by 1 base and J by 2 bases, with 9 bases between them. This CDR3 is CASSVRSGNTGELFF. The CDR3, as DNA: TGTGCCAGCAGCGTAAGGAGCGGAAACACCGGGGAGCTGTTTTTT.

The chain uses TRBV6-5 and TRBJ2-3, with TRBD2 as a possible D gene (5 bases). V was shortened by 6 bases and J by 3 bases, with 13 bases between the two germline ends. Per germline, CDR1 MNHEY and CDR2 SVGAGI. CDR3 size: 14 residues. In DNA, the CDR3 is TGTGCCAGCAGGCCCCTGACTATAACAGATACGCAGTATTTT. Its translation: CASRPLTITDTQYF.

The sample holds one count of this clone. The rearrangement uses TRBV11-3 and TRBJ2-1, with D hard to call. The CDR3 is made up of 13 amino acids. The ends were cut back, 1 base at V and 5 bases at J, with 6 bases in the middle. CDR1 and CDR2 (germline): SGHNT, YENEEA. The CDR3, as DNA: TGTGCCAGCAGCTTAGGTCCAGACAATGAGCAGTTCTTC. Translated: CASSLGPDNEQFF.

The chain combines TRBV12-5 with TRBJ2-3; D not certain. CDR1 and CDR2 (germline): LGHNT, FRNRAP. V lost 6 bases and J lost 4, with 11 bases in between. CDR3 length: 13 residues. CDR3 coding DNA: TGTGCTAGTGGCCGCTCGGGTGCAGATACGCAGTATTTT. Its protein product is CASGRSGADTQYF.